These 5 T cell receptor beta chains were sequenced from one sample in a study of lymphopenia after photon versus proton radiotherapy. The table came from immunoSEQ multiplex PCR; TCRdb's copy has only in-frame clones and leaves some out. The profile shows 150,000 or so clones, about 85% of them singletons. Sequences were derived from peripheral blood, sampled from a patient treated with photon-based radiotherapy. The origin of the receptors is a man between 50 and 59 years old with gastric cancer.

The chain's CDR3 is CASSSSRGLAQETQYF. DNA of the CDR3: TGTGCCAGCAGCTCGAGCCGGGGCCTCGCCCAAGAGACCCAGTACTTC. The chain links TRBV7-9 to TRBJ2-5; D assignment may be TRBD1 or TRBD2 (5 bases each). Germline CDR1 and CDR2: SEHNR and FQNEAQ (reference sequence). There are 16 residues in the CDR3. Trimming shortened V by 4 bases and J by 1 base, and 16 bases separated the two germline ends.

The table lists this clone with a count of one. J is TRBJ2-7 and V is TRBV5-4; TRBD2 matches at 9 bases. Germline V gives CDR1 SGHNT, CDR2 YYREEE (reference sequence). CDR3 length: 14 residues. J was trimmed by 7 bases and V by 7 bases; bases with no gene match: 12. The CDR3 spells CASWSSGESREQYF. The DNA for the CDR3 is TGTGCCAGCTGGTCTAGCGGGGAGTCCCGGGAGCAGTACTTC.

This chain's CDR3 is CASSLRGTTEAFF. DNA of the CDR3: TGTGCCAGCAGCTTAAGGGGAACCACTGAAGCTTTCTTT. The rearrangement links TRBV7-3 to TRBJ1-1; D ambiguous. The CDR3 is 13 residues long. Germline CDR1 SGHTA, CDR2 FQGTGA. V lost 1 base and J lost 4, with 7 bases in between.

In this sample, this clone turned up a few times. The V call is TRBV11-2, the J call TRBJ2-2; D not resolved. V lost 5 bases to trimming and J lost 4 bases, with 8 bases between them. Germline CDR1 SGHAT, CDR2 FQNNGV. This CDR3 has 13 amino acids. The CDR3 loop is CASSAHFTGELFF. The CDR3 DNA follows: TGTGCCAGCAGCGCTCATTTCACCGGGGAGCTGTTTTTT.

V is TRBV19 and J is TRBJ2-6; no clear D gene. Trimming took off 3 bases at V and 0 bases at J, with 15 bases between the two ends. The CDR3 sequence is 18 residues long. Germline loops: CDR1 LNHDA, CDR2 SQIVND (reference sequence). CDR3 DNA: TGTGCCAGTAGTATCCCTCGATCCGGGCACTCTGGGGCCAACGTCCTGACTTTC. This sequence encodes CASSIPRSGHSGANVLTF.